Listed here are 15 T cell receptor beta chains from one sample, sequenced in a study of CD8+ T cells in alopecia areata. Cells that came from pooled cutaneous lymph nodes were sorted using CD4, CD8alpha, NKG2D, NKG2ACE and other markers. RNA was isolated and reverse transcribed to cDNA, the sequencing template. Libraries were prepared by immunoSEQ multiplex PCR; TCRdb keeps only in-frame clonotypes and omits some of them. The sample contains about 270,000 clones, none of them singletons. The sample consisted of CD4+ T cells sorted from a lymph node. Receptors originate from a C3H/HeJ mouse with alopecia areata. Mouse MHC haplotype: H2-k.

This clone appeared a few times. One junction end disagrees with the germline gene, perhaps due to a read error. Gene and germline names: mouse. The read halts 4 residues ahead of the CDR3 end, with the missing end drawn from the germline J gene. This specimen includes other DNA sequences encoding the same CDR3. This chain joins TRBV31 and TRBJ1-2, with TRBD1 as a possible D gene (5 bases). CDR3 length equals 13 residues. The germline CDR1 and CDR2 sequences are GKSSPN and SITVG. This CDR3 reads CAWSRTTNSDYTF. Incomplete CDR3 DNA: TGTGCGTGGAGCCGGACAACAAACTCC.

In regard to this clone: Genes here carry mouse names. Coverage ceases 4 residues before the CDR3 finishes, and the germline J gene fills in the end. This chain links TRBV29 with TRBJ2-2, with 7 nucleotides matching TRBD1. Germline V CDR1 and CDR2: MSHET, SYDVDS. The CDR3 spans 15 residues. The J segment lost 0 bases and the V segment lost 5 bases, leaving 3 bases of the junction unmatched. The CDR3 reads CASSAGTANTGQLYF. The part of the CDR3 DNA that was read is TGTGCTAGCAGTGCCGGGACAGCAAACACCGGG.

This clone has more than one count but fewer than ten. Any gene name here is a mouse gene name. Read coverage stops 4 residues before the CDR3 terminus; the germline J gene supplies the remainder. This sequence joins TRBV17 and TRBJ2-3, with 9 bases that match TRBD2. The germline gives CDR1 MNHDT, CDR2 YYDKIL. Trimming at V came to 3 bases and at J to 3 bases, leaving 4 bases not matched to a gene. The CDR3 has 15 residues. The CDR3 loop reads CASSSWGGAAETLYF. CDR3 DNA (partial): TGTGCTAGCAGTAGTTGGGGGGGCGCGGCAGAA.

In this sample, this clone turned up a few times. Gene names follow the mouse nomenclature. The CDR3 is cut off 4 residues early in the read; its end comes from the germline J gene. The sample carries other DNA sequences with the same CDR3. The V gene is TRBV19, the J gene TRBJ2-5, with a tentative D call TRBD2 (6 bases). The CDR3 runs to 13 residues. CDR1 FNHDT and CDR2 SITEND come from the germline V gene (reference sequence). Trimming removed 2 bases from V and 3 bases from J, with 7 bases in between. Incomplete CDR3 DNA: TGTGCCAGCAGTATTCTGGGGCAAGAC. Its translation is CASSILGQD. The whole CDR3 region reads CASSILGQDTQYF. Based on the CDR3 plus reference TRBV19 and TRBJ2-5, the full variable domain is GGIITQTPKFLIGQEGQKLTLKCQQNFNHDTMYWYRQDSGKGLRLIYYSITENDLQKGDLSEGYDASREKKSSFSLTVTSAQKNEMAVFLCASSILGQDTQYFGPGTRLLVL.

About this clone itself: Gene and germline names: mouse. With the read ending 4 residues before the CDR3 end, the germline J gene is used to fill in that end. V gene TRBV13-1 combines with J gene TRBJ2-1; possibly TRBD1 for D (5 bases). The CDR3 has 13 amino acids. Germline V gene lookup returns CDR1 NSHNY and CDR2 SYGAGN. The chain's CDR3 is CASSDPGRPEQFF. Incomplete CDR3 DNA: TGTGCCAGCAGTGATCCAGGGAGGCCT.

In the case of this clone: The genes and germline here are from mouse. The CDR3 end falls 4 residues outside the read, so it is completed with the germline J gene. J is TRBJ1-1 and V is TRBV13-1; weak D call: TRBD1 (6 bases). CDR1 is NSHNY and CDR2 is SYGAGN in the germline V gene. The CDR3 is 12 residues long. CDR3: CASSDVDREVFF. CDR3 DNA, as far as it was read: TGTGCCAGCAGTGATGTGGACAGA.

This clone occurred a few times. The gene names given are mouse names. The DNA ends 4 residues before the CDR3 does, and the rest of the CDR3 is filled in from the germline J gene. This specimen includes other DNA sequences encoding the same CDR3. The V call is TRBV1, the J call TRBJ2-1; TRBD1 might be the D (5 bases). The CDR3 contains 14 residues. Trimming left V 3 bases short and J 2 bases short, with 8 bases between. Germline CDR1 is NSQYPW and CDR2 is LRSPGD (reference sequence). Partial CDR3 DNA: TGCACCTGCAGTGCTCAGGGAGACTATGCT. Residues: CTCSAQGDYA. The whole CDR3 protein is CTCSAQGDYAEQFF.

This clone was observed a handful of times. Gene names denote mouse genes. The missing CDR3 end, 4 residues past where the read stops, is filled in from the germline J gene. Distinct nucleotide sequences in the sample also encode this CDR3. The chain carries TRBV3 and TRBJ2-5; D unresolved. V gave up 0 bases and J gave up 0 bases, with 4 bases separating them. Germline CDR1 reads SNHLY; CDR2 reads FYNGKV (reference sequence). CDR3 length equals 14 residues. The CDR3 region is CASSLAGNQDTQYF. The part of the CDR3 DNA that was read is TGTGCCAGCAGCTTAGCAGGAAACCAAGAC.

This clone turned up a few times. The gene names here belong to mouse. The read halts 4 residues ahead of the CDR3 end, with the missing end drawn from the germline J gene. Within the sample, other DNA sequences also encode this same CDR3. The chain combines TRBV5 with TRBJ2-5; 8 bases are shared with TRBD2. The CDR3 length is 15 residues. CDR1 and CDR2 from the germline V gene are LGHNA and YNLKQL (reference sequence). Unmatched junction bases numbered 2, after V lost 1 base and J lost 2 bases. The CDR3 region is CASSQGGGAQDTQYF. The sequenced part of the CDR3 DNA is TGTGCCAGCAGCCAAGGCGGGGGGGCCCAAGAC.

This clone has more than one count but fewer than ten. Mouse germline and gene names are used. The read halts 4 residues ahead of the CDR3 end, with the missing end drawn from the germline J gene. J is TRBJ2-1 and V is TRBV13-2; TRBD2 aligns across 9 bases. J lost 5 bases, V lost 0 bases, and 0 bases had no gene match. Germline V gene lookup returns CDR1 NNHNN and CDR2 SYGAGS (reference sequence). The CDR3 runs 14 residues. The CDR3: CASGDGDWDAEQFF. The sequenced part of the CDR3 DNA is TGTGCCAGCGGTGATGGGGACTGGGATGCT.

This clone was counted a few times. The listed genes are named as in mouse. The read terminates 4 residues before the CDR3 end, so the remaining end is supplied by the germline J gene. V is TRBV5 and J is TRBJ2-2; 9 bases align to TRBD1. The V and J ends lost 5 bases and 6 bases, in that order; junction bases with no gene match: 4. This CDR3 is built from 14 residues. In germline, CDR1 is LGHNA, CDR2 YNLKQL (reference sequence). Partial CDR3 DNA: TGTGCCAGCAGCGGGACAGGGACGGCCGGG. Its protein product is CASSGTGTAG. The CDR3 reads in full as CASSGTGTAGQLYF.

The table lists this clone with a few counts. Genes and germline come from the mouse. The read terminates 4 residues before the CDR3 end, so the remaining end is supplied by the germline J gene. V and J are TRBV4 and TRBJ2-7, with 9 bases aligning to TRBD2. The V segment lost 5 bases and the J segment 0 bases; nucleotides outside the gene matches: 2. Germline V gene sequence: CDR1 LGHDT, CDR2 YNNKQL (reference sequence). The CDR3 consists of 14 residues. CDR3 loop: CASSLGGSSYEQYF. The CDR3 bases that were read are TGTGCCAGCAGCCTGGGGGGGAGCTCCTAT.

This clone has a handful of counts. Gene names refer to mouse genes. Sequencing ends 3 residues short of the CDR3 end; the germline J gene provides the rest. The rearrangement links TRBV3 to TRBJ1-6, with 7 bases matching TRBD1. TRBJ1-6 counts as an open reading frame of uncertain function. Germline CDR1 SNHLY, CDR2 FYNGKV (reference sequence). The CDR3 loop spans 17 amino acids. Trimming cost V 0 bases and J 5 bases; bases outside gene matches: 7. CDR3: CASSLARRQGDNSPLYF. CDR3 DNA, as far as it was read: TGTGCCAGCAGCTTAGCGCGGCGACAGGGAGATAATTCGCCC.

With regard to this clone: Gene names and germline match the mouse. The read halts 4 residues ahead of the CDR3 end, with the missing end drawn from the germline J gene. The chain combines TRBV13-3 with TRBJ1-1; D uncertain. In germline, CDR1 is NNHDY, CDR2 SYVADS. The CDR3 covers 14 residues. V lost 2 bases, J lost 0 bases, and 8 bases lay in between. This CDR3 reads CASSDTVANTEVFF. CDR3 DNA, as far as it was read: TGTGCCAGCAGTGACACAGTTGCAAACACA.

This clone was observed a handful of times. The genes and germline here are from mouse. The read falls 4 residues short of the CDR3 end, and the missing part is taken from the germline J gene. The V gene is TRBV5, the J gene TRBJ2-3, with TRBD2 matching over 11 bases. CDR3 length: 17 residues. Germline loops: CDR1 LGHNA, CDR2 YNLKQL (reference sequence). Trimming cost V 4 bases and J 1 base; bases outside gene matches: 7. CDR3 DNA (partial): TGTGCCAGCAGCCCCCACTGGGGGGGCGTGGGTGCAGAA. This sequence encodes CASSPHWGGVGAE. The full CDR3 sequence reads CASSPHWGGVGAETLYF.